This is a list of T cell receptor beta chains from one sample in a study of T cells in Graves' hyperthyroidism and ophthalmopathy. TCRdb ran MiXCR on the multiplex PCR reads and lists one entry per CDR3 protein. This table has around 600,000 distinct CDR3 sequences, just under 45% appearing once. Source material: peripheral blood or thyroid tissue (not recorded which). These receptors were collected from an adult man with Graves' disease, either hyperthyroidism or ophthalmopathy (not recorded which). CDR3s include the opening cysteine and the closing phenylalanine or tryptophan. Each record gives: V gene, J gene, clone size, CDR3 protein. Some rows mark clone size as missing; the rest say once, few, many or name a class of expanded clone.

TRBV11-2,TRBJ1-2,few,CASSWGQGKGYGYTF
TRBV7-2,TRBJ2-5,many,CASSLLSGGAAETQYF
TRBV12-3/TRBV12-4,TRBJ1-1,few,CASSPSGGGRAEAFF
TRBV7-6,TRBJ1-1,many,CASSPRTGAEAFF
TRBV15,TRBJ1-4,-,CATTAARDRVSEKLFF
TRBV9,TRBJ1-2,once,CASGRGGAYGYTF
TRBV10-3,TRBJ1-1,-,CAISPGQAIRAFF
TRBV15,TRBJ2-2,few,CATSRAGPGTGELFF
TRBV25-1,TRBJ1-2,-,CASDRVKRNYGYTF
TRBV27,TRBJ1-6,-,CASRDRSFNSPLHF
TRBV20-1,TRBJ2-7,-,CSARDWDRGSYEQYF
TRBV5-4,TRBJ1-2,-,CASSLVLGTANYGYTF
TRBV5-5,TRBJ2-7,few,CASSLASGGPITYEQYF
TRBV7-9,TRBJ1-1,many,CASSLGQVTEAFF
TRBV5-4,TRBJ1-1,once,CASSLLGQGGNTEAFF
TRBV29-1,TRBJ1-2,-,CSVETYRATYGYTF
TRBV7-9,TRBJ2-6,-,CASSTGTGSSGANVLTF
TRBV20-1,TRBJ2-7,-,CSARDSRAFSYEQYF
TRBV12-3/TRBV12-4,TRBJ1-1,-,CASSEGQGENTEAFF
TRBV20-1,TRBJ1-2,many,CSAGDRDGGGYTF
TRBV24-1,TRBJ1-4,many,CATSDTGVNEKLFF
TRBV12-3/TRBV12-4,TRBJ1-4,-,CASCFSGDEKLFF
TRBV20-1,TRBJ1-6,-,CSARPDSQSSSYNSPLHF
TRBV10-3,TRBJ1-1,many,CAIRLGQGNTEAFF
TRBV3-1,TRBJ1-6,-,CASSQAGVDSPLHF
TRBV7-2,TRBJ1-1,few,CASTNPREAFF
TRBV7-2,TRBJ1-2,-,CASSRGFLGYTF
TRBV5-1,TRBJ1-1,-,CASSRTGERGEAFF
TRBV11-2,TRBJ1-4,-,CASSWVPGRNEKLFF
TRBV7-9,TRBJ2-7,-,CASSLVGGFDEQYF
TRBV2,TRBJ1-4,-,CASSEGFNEKLFF
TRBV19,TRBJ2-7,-,CASTSADSGSYEQYF
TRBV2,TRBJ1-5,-,CASTGPQVVGSNQPQHF
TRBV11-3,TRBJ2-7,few,CASSSGEYPYEQYF
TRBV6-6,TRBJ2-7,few,CASSGLAENYEQYF
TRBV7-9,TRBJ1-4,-,CASSPGTGDDEKLFF
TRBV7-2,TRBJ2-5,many,CASSRDSSRGETQYF
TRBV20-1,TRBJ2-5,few,CSARDQEGRETQYF
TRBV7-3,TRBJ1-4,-,CASSNSTGDEKLFF